A selection of T cell receptor beta chains follows, all from one sample in a study of radiotherapy plus CTLA-4 blockade in lung cancer. Some clones are missing from TCRdb's copy, which holds only in-frame ones; the method was immunoSEQ multiplex PCR. The sample includes over 40,000 clones, roughly 80% of them seen just once. The sample was peripheral blood, taken from a patient treated with radiotherapy plus ipilimumab. These receptors were taken from a human donor with non-small cell lung cancer who had stable disease on radiotherapy plus ipilimumab. Both conserved end residues are part of each CDR3. The D gene is left open where the match is weak. Expanded clones are given a class, and other clones once, few, many or no size at all.

d_gene,j_gene,abundance,v_gene,CDR3aa,CDR3nt
TRBD2,TRBJ2-3,NA,TRBV5-4,CASSPLTSGITDTQYF,TGTGCCAGCAGCCCTCTGACTAGCGGTATCACAGATACGCAGTATTTT
NA,TRBJ2-5,NA,TRBV9,CASSVDVGTQYF,TGTGCCAGCAGCGTAGACGTCGGGACCCAGTACTTC
TRBD2,TRBJ2-3,NA,TRBV10-3,CAISRREGGTDTQYF,TGTGCCATCAGCCGCAGGGAGGGAGGCACAGATACGCAGTATTTT
TRBD1,TRBJ1-1,NA,TRBV6-6,CASSRGQEGGTEAFF,TGTGCCAGCAGCCGCGGACAGGAAGGAGGTACTGAAGCTTTCTTT
NA,TRBJ1-1,NA,TRBV9,CASSAEQGRYTEAFF,TGTGCCAGCAGCGCCGAACAGGGTCGATACACTGAAGCTTTCTTT
NA,TRBJ2-5,NA,TRBV5-4,CASSLAQLRETQYF,TGTGCCAGCAGCTTGGCACAGCTAAGGGAGACCCAGTACTTC
TRBD2,TRBJ2-5,NA,TRBV30,CAFIIRAGGETQYF,TGTGCCTTCATCATACGGGCGGGAGGAGAGACCCAGTACTTC
TRBD1,TRBJ1-2,NA,TRBV2,CASRRDREQGGYTF,TGTGCCAGCAGGAGGGACAGGGAACAAGGTGGCTACACCTTC
TRBD1,TRBJ1-2,NA,TRBV7-2,CASSPQGGEGYGYTF,TGTGCCAGCAGCCCCCAGGGGGGAGAGGGCTATGGCTACACCTTC
TRBD1,TRBJ2-2,NA,TRBV5-1,CASRGTGDAGELFF,TGCGCCAGCAGGGGTACAGGGGATGCCGGGGAGCTGTTTTTT
NA,TRBJ2-3,NA,TRBV7-2,CASSLSADTQYF,TGTGCCAGCAGCTTAAGCGCAGATACGCAGTATTTT
TRBD2,TRBJ2-7,medium-sized,TRBV7-9,CASSSPTSGRAWEQYF,TGTGCCAGCAGCTCCCCGACTAGCGGGAGGGCCTGGGAGCAGTACTTC
NA,TRBJ1-5,once,TRBV28,CASSFVGGAGSNQPQHF,TGTGCCAGCAGTTTTGTAGGGGGGGCAGGGAGCAATCAGCCCCAGCATTTT
TRBD1,TRBJ2-7,NA,TRBV11-2,CASSKTGNHEQYF,TGTGCCAGCAGCAAGACAGGGAATCACGAGCAGTACTTC
NA,TRBJ1-5,NA,TRBV19,CASSMATAPQHF,TGTGCCAGTAGTATGGCCACCGCCCCCCAGCATTTT
TRBD1,TRBJ2-7,NA,TRBV5-1,CASSLAQGAYEQYF,TGCGCCAGCAGCTTGGCACAGGGGGCCTACGAGCAGTACTTC
TRBD2,TRBJ2-3,NA,TRBV28,CASNPRGGGTDTQYF,TGTGCCAGCAACCCCCGTGGGGGGGGGACAGATACGCAGTATTTT
NA,TRBJ1-5,NA,TRBV30,CAWSRGNNQPQHF,TGTGCCTGGAGTCGGGGGAACAATCAGCCCCAGCATTTT
NA,TRBJ2-5,NA,TRBV27,CASSQGGMETQYF,TGTGCCAGCAGCCAGGGGGGAATGGAGACCCAGTACTTC
NA,TRBJ2-3,NA,TRBV5-1,CASGTGSTDTQYF,TGCGCCAGCGGCACGGGAAGCACAGATACGCAGTATTTT
TRBD1,TRBJ1-6,NA,TRBV19,CASRTVRTGNSPLHF,TGTGCCAGTAGGACCGTCAGGACAGGGAATTCACCCCTCCACTTT
TRBD1,TRBJ1-1,NA,TRBV5-1,CASSTVQGIDTEAFF,TGCGCCAGCAGCACGGTACAGGGGATAGACACTGAAGCTTTCTTT
TRBD2,TRBJ2-2,NA,TRBV4-3,CASSQDALAGDGGELFF,TGCGCCAGCAGCCAAGATGCACTAGCGGGAGACGGCGGGGAGCTGTTTTTT
TRBD1,TRBJ2-2,NA,TRBV19,CASSIGAGTGVTGELFF,TGTGCCAGTAGTATTGGAGCCGGGACAGGGGTCACCGGGGAGCTGTTTTTT
NA,TRBJ2-7,few,TRBV7-9,CASSLGAATEQYF,TGTGCCAGCAGCTTAGGGGCAGCTACCGAGCAGTACTTC
TRBD1,TRBJ1-3,few,TRBV28,CASSSGQGGNTIYF,TGTGCCAGCAGCTCTGGACAGGGAGGAAACACCATATATTTT
NA,TRBJ1-3,few,TRBV18,CASSPPSSRDTIYF,TGTGCCAGCTCACCACCGTCCAGTCGGGACACCATATATTTT
TRBD2,TRBJ2-7,NA,TRBV5-1,CASSLAGGSSYEQYF,TGCGCCAGCAGCTTGGCCGGGGGGAGCTCCTACGAGCAGTACTTC
TRBD1,TRBJ2-1,NA,TRBV6-1,CASSVDRGLGNEQFF,TGTGCCAGCAGTGTGGACAGGGGGCTAGGTAATGAGCAGTTCTTC
TRBD1,TRBJ1-5,few,TRBV2,CASRPTTGGLRRQPQHF,TGTGCCAGCAGACCGACGACAGGGGGCCTACGGCGTCAGCCCCAGCATTTT
NA,TRBJ1-6,NA,TRBV11-2,CATRQNSYNSPLHF,TGTGCCACCAGGCAGAACTCCTATAATTCACCCCTCCACTTT
NA,TRBJ2-3,NA,TRBV5-1,CASSFSEGGTPSTDTQYF,TGCGCCAGCAGCTTCTCGGAGGGCGGCACTCCTAGCACAGATACGCAGTATTTT
TRBD2,TRBJ2-3,NA,TRBV9,CASSASGRAWDTQYF,TGTGCCAGCAGCGCTAGCGGGAGGGCCTGGGATACGCAGTATTTT
TRBD1,TRBJ2-2,NA,TRBV6-5,CASGWDRGMSMELFF,TGTGCCAGCGGATGGGACAGGGGTATGAGTATGGAGCTGTTTTTT
TRBD2,TRBJ2-1,NA,TRBV5-1,CASSLELASEQFF,TGCGCCAGCAGCTTGGAACTAGCGTCTGAGCAGTTCTTC
TRBD1,TRBJ2-3,once,TRBV27,CASRQGAKTDTQYF,TGTGCCAGCAGACAGGGGGCGAAGACGGATACGCAGTATTTT
TRBD1,TRBJ2-1,NA,TRBV7-6,CASSPDRGLYNEQFF,TGTGCCAGCAGCCCAGACAGGGGTTTATACAATGAGCAGTTCTTC
NA,TRBJ2-7,NA,TRBV21-1,CASSKLYRGHYEQYF,TGTGCCAGCAGCAAGCTCTACAGGGGGCACTACGAGCAGTACTTC
NA,TRBJ1-2,NA,TRBV6-1,CASSPRGEGYTF,TGTGCCAGCAGCCCCCGTGGAGAAGGCTACACCTTC
NA,TRBJ2-7,once,TRBV20-1,CSARRDEQYF,TGCAGTGCTAGGAGGGACGAGCAGTACTTC
NA,TRBJ2-6,NA,TRBV16,CASSYRVVPYSGANVLTF,TGTGCCAGCAGCTACAGGGTCGTACCCTACTCTGGGGCCAACGTCCTGACTTTC
TRBD2,TRBJ2-1,NA,TRBV9,CASSMELAGGQNEQFF,TGTGCCAGCAGCATGGAACTAGCGGGAGGGCAGAATGAGCAGTTCTTC
NA,TRBJ2-7,NA,TRBV11-2,CASSPNRDQYF,TGTGCCAGCAGCCCCAACAGGGACCAGTACTTC
NA,TRBJ2-5,few,TRBV11-1,CASSPRSRAAQETQYF,TGTGCCAGCAGCCCACGTTCTCGAGCGGCACAAGAGACCCAGTACTTC
NA,TRBJ1-5,NA,TRBV7-6,CASSLNDRNSNQPQHF,TGTGCCAGCAGCTTAAATGACAGGAATAGCAATCAGCCCCAGCATTTT
NA,TRBJ2-2,NA,TRBV7-2,CASTLPVGATGELFF,TGTGCCAGCACCCTCCCGGTGGGGGCCACCGGGGAGCTGTTTTTT
TRBD2,TRBJ2-7,NA,TRBV7-2,CASSFTGTSAYEQYF,TGTGCCAGCAGCTTTACCGGGACTAGCGCCTACGAGCAGTACTTC
TRBD2,TRBJ2-7,once,TRBV28,CASSWRLAGLDEQYF,TGTGCCAGCAGTTGGAGACTAGCGGGATTGGACGAGCAGTACTTC
NA,TRBJ2-5,NA,TRBV4-1,CASSQGGEETQYF,TGCGCCAGCAGCCAAGGCGGGGAAGAGACCCAGTACTTC
NA,TRBJ2-5,NA,TRBV19,CASSDGRREGTQYF,TGTGCCAGTAGTGACGGGCGGAGGGAAGGGACCCAGTACTTC
TRBD2,TRBJ2-1,NA,TRBV9,CASSKHTSGIKDNEQFF,TGTGCCAGCAGCAAGCATACTAGCGGGATTAAGGACAATGAGCAGTTCTTC
TRBD1,TRBJ1-3,NA,TRBV30,CAWSSGQEGNTIYF,TGTGCCTGGAGTTCAGGACAGGAAGGAAACACCATATATTTT
NA,TRBJ1-5,NA,TRBV28,CASRPGLGGNQPQHF,TGTGCCAGCAGGCCGGGACTCGGGGGCAATCAGCCCCAGCATTTT
TRBD2,TRBJ2-7,NA,TRBV11-1,CASSLGTSGRNYEQYF,TGTGCCAGCAGCTTAGGGACTAGCGGGAGAAACTACGAGCAGTACTTC
NA,TRBJ2-2,once,TRBV7-3,CASSPSSWTGRDTGELFF,TGTGCCAGCAGCCCCTCCTCCTGGACAGGGAGGGACACCGGGGAGCTGTTTTTT
NA,TRBJ2-5,NA,TRBV11-2,CASSLRGGERETQYF,TGTGCCAGCAGCTTAAGGGGAGGCGAGCGGGAGACCCAGTACTTC
NA,TRBJ2-3,NA,TRBV4-3,CASSLLTVTDTQYF,TGCGCCAGCAGCCTCCTGACAGTCACAGATACGCAGTATTTT
NA,TRBJ2-1,NA,TRBV7-6,CASSLPGAGTDYNEQFF,TGTGCCAGCAGCCTTCCGGGGGCCGGGACAGACTACAATGAGCAGTTCTTC
TRBD1,TRBJ1-4,NA,TRBV19,CASSIRGQGIEKLFF,TGTGCCAGTAGTATTCGGGGACAGGGAATTGAAAAACTGTTTTTT